This T cell receptor beta chain appears in the sequencing data of a study of T cell responses to AZD1222 COVID-19 vaccine (dated by TCRdb to the early 2020s). Background on the whole study: AZD1222 recipients whose second dose came at about 4 weeks and those whose second dose came at about 12 weeks were combined into one group, since spike-specific TCR depth and breadth did not differ between the two schedules. A total of more than 230 trial participants underwent TCR sequencing, of whom about 200 had received two doses of AZD1222 and around 25 had received two doses of the MenACWY control vaccine. Enrollment into the trials was organized by age into subgroups of 18-55, 56-69 and 70-plus years, and those subgroups contained approximately 160, 26 and 62 TCR-sequenced participants, respectively.

A remark on this clone: It lacks a known antigen. Base qualities are missing; no much larger clone stands one base away.

The CDR3 regions of human TCRbeta chains were analyzed by immunosequencing. As for the authors' bioinformatics: TCRs in the repertoires were matched against a reference library of SARS-CoV-2-specific TCRs that had been generated with the MIRA antigen-specificity platform. Breadth meant the fraction of unique TCRs that were SARS-CoV-2-associated, whereas depth meant the fraction of total T cells that were SARS-CoV-2-associated. Using the MIRA data, each spike-specific TCR was mapped to the spike region that the TCR reacts to and placed in a CD4 or CD8 class. Log10-transformed breadth and depth values were compared by one-way ANOVA with Sidak's multiple comparisons tests. TCRdb re-hosts the immuneACCESS table, in-frame sequences only. Its copies lack some clones; in the studies checked, an unresolved V gene accounts for under half of them, and the cause for the rest is not known. That table is the source of V, J and clone size, and D and trimming were worked out from the DNA. The sample yields some 120,000 clones; roughly 90% were counted once. The top ten clones comprise around 7% of the sample.

Here is what the overall study found, with its caveats: After two AZD1222 doses, spike-specific TCR breadth and depth were significantly higher than at day 0 and than in MenACWY recipients. Epitopes outside the regions mutated in the B.1.351 and B.1.1.7 variants were reportedly recognized by nearly half of the unique spike-specific TCRs. CD4 TCRs associated with the vaccine covered the entire spike protein, and the dominant responses were in regions 160-218 and 743-854. Most participants were white British and females outnumbered males, and the authors suggested that clonal diversity may have been underestimated. Conclusions about previously exposed vaccinees are limited because only six or seven AZD1222 recipients were SARS-CoV-2 seropositive at baseline. In the small 56-69-year group, the increase in depth fell short of significance, most likely because of low power. Because no day 14 peak-response samples were available, repertoires were characterized only after the peak T cell response.

After removal of 1 base from V and 8 bases from J, the junction retains 3 bases not matched to a gene. Spanning cysteine to phenylalanine, the CDR3 consists of 13 amino acids. Of the read, only the CDR3 DNA is kept; its 39 bases are in frame from base 1. The time point label on this specimen signifies: baseline before first vaccination. Vaccinee samples were obtained from the UK trials COV001 and COV002, which included a single-blind randomized controlled phase 2/3 trial of AZD1222 (ChAdOx1 nCoV-19) in healthy adults. For TCRbeta chain sequencing, PBMC samples from trial participants were taken at day 0 and at day 28 after the second dose.

The sequence was obtained from an adult in good health. Sequenced material: peripheral blood, taken on day 0 of AZD1222 vaccination. The receptor chain draws on TRBV12-3 or TRBV12-4 and TRBJ1-2, with 8 bases matching TRBD1. For the CDR3, the sequence is CASSLGTGHGYTF. The DNA sequence reads TGTGCCAGCAGTTTAGGGACAGGGCACGGCTACACCTTC.